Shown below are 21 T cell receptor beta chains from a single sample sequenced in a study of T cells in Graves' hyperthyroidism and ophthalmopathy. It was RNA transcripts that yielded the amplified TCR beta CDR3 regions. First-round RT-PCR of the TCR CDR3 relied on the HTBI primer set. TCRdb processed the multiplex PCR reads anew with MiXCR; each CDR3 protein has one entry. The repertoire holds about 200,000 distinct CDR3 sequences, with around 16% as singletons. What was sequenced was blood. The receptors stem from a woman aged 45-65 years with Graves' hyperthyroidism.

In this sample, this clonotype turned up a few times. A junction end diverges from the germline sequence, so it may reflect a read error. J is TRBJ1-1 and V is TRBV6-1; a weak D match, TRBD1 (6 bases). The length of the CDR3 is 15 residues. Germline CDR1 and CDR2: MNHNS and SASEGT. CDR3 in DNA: TGTGCCGGCAGCTGGGACACAGTCATGAACACTGAAGCTTTCTTT. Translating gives CAGSWDTVMNTEAFF.

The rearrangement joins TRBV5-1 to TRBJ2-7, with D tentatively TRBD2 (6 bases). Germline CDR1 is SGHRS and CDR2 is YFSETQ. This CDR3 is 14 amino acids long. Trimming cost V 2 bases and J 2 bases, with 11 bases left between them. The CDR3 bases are TGCGCCAGCAGCTTAGGACCGGGAGCCTACGAGCAGTACTTC. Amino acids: CASSLGPGAYEQYF.

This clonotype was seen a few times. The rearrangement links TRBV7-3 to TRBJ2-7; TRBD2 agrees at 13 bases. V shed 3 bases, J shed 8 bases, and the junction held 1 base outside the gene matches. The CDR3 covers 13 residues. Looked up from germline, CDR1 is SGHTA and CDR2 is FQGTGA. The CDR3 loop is CASSLGLAGKQYF. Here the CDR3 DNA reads TGTGCCAGCAGCTTGGGACTAGCGGGGAAGCAGTACTTC.

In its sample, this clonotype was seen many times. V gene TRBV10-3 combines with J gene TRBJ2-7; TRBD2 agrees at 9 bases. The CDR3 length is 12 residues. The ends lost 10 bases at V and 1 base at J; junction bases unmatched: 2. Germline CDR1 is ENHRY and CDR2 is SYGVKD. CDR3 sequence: CATAGGSYEQYF. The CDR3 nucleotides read TGTGCCACTGCGGGGGGGTCCTACGAGCAGTACTTC.

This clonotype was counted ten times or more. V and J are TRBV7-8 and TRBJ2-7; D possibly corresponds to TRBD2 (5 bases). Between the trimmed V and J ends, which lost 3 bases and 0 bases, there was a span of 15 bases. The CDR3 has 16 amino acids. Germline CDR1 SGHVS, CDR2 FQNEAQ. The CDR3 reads CASSFPAGLSSYEQYF. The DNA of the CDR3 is TGTGCCAGCAGCTTTCCGGCGGGTTTAAGCTCCTACGAGCAGTACTTC.

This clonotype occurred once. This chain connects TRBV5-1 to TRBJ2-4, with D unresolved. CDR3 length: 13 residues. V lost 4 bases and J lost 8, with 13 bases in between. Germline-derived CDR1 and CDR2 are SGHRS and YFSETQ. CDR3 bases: TGCGCCAGCAGCCTCCGGAGTGGGGACATTCAGTACTTC. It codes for CASSLRSGDIQYF. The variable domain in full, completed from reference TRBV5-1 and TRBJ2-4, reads KAGVTQTPRYLIKTRGQQVTLSCSPISGHRSVSWYQQTPGQGLQFLFEYFSETQRNKGNFPGRFSGRQFSNSRSEMNVSTLELGDSALYLCASSLRSGDIQYFGAGTRLSVL.

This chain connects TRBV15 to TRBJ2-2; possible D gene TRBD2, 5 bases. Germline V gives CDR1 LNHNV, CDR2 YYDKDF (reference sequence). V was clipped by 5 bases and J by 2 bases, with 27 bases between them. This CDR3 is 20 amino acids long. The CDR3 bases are TGTGCCACCAGCTCAGAGAGAAGCGGTACCAACAGATACAACACCGGGGAGCTGTTTTTT. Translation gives CATSSERSGTNRYNTGELFF.

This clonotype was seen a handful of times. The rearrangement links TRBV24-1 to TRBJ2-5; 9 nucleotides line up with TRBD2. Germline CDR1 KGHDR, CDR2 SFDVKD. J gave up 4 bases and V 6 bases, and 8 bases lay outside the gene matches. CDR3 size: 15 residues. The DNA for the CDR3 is TGTGCCACCAGTCAATTAGCGGGAGTGATAGAGACCCAGTACTTC. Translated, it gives CATSQLAGVIETQYF.

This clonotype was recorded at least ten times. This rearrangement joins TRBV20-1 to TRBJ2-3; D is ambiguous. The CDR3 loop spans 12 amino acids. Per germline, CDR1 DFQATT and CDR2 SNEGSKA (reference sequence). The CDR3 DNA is TGCAGGCTGGGCAGCCCCACAGATACGCAGTATTTT. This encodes CRLGSPTDTQYF.

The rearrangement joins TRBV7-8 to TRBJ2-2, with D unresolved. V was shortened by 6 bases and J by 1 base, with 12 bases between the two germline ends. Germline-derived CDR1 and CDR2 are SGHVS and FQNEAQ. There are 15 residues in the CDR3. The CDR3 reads CASRAPARNTGELFF. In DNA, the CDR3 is TGTGCCAGCAGGGCACCGGCTCGGAACACCGGGGAGCTGTTTTTT.

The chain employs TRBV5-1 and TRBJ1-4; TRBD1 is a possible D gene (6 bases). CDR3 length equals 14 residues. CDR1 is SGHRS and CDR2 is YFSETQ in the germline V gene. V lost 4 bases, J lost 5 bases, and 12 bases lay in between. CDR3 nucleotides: TGCGCCAGCAGCGGTTCAGGGGAGAATGAAAAACTGTTTTTT. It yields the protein CASSGSGENEKLFF.

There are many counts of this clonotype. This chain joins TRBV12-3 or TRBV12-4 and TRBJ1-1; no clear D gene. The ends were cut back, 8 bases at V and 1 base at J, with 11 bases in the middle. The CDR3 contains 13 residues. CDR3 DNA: TGTGCCAGCCGACTTCTGGGGAACACTGAAGCTTTCTTT. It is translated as CASRLLGNTEAFF.

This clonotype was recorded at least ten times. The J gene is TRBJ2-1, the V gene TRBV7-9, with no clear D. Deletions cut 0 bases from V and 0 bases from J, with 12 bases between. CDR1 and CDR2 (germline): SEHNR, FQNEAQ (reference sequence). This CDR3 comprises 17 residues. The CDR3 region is CASSLASSPSSYNEQFF. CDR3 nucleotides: TGTGCCAGCAGCTTAGCGTCGAGCCCGAGCTCCTACAATGAGCAGTTCTTC.

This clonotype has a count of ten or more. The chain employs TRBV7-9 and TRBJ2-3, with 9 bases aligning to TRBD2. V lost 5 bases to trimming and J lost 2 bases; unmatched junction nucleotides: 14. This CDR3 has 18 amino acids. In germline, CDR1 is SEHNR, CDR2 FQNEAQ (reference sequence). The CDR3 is CASSPLAGRGHNTDTQYF. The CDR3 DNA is TGTGCCAGCAGCCCTCTAGCGGGAAGGGGGCATAACACAGATACGCAGTATTTT.

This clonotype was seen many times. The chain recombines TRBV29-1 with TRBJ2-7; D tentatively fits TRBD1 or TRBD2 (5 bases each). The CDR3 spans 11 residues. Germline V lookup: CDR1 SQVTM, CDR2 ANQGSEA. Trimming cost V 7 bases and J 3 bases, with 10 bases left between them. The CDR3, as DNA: TGCAGCGCCGGGACCATCTACGAGCAGTACTTC. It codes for CSAGTIYEQYF.

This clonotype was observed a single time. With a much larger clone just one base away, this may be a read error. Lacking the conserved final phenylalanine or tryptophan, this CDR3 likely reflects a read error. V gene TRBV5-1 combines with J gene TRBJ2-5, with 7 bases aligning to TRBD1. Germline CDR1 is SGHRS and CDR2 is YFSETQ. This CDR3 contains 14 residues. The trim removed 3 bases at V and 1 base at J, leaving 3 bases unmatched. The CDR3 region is CASSSGQPQETQYL. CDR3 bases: TGCGCCAGCAGCTCGGGACAGCCCCAAGAGACCCAGTACTTA.

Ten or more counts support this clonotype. Here the CDR3 DNA reads TGTGCCAGCAGCCCCATCTCTAGCGGGAGGGAAGGGAATGAGCAGTTCTTC. The encoded protein is CASSPISSGREGNEQFF. The chain uses TRBV3-1 and TRBJ2-1, with 12 bases aligning to TRBD2. This CDR3 is built from 17 residues. Germline values: CDR1 LGHDT, CDR2 YNNKEL (reference sequence). Trimming at V came to 4 bases and at J to 7 bases, leaving 11 bases not matched to a gene.

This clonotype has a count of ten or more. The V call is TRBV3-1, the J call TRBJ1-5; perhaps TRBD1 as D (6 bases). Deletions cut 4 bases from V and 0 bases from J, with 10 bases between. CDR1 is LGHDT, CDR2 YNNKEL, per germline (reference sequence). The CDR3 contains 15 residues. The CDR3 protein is CASSRDRNSNQPQHF. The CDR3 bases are TGTGCCAGCAGCCGTGACAGGAATAGCAATCAGCCCCAGCATTTT.

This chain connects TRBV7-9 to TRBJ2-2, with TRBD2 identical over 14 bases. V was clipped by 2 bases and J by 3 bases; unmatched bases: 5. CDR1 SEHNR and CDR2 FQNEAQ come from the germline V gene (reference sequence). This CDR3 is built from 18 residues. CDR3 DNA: TGTGCCAGCAGCTTATCGGGACTAGCGGGAGTCGACACCGGGGAGCTGTTTTTT. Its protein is CASSLSGLAGVDTGELFF.

CDR3 region: CSARLGGGNTEAFF. In DNA form, the CDR3 reads TGCAGTGCTAGACTAGGGGGGGGGAACACTGAAGCTTTCTTT. V and J are TRBV20-1 and TRBJ1-1; weak D call: TRBD1 (6 bases). The V gene lost 2 bases and the J gene lost 1 base, with 11 bases spanning the gap. CDR1 is DFQATT, CDR2 SNEGSKA, per germline (reference sequence). The length of the CDR3 is 14 residues.

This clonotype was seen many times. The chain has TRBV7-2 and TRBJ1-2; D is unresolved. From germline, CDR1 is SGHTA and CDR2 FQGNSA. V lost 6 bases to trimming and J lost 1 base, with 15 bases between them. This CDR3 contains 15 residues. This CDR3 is CASSFPGGVNYGYTF. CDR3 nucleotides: TGTGCCAGCAGTTTTCCGGGCGGGGTTAACTATGGCTACACCTTC.